This T cell receptor beta chain was recorded in a study of siplizumab effects on memory and regulatory T cells. For this clone: Its cognate antigen is unknown.

Study-level results: Siplizumab caused a significant drop in alloreactive sequences traceable to unstimulated CD4+ memory cells. Controls showed an average of roughly 25% Treg-derived mappable alloreactive CD4+ clones, while siplizumab showed about 75%.

The ends lost 2 bases at V and 3 bases at J; junction bases unmatched: 5. The CDR3 extends over 15 amino acids. Per germline, CDR1 SGHNT and CDR2 YYREEE (reference sequence). About 91,000 TCR templates were measured in each sample. TCRdb's table, derived via immunoSEQ multiplex PCR, lists solely in-frame clones and lacks some. The data contain tens of thousands of clones, roughly 89% of them singletons. Sequencing was carried out using Tregs sorted from blood. This receptor was obtained from a human donor in good health. The chain combines TRBV5-4 with TRBJ2-1; TRBD1 matches at 7 bases. The CDR3 bases are TGTGCCAGCAGCTTACGGACAGGTTTCTACAATGAGCAGTTCTTC. Protein: CASSLRTGFYNEQFF.